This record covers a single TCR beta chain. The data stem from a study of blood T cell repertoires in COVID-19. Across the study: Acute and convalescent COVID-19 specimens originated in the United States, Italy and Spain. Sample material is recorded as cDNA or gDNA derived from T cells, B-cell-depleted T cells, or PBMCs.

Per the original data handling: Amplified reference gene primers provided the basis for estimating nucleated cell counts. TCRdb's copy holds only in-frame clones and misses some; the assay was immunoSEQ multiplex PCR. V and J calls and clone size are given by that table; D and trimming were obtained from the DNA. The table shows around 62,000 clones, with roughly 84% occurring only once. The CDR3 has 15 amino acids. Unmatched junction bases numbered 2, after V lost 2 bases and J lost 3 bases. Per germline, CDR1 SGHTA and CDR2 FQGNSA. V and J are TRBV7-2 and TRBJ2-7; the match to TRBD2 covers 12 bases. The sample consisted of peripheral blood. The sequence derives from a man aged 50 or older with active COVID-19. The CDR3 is CASSLLAGGLYEQYF. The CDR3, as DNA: TGTGCCAGCAGCTTACTAGCGGGAGGGCTCTACGAGCAGTACTTC.